Below are 8 T cell receptor beta chains sequenced from a single sample in a study of blood T cell repertoires in COVID-19. This table comes from immunoSEQ multiplex PCR, and its TCRdb copy is limited to in-frame clones, with some not included. The data contain about 200,000 clones, about 89% of them seen just once; the ten biggest clones take up more than 5.5%. Source material: peripheral blood. These receptors all come from a man aged 55 to 70 who had recovered from COVID-19.

This sequence joins TRBV6-5 and TRBJ1-2, with TRBD1 matching 7 bases. The CDR3 sequence is 15 residues long. Germline trimming cut 5 bases from V and 4 bases from J; bases unmatched to any gene: 10. Germline V lookup: CDR1 MNHEY, CDR2 SVGAGI. The CDR3 bases are TGTGCCAGCAGTAGGGACCACAGGGGACCCTATGGCTACACCTTC. Its translation: CASSRDHRGPYGYTF.

The genes are TRBV11-2 and TRBJ2-2; unclear D gene. Germline V CDR1 and CDR2: SGHAT, FQNNGV. Trimming took off 1 base at V and 1 base at J, with 16 bases between the two ends. This CDR3 comprises 18 residues. The CDR3 nucleotides are TGTGCCAGCAGCTTAGGAACAGATGGAAAAAAGAACACCGGGGAGCTGTTTTTT. It yields the protein CASSLGTDGKKNTGELFF.

The chain employs TRBV3-1 (or the pseudogene TRBV3-2) and TRBJ1-6; D perhaps matches TRBD1 (5 bases). CDR3 length: 15 residues. Germline CDR1 reads LGHDT; CDR2 reads YNNKEL (reference sequence). The germline V and J ends were trimmed by 1 base and 4 bases, with 8 bases remaining between them. The CDR3 is CASSQVTGYNSPLHF. DNA of the CDR3: TGTGCCAGCAGCCAAGTAACAGGTTATAATTCACCCCTCCACTTT.

The V call is TRBV2, the J call TRBJ2-7, with 10 nucleotides matching TRBD2. The trim removed 6 bases at V and 6 bases at J, leaving 8 bases unmatched. The CDR3 contains 14 residues. CDR1 is SNHLY and CDR2 is FYNNEI in the germline V gene. In nucleotides, the CDR3 is TGTGCCAGCAGAACAGCGGGAGGGTCCGTCGAGCAGTACTTC. Translating gives CASRTAGGSVEQYF.

This CDR3 is CASRGTGNGYGYTF. Written as DNA, the CDR3 is TGTGCCAGCAGGGGGACAGGGAACGGCTATGGCTACACCTTC. This sequence joins TRBV6-5 and TRBJ1-2, with 9 bases that match TRBD1. The CDR3 sequence is 14 residues long. Germline assignment: CDR1 MNHEY and CDR2 SVGAGI. V shed 6 bases and J 4 bases; nucleotides not matched to a gene: 6.

The J gene is TRBJ2-1, the V gene TRBV7-6; a weak D match, TRBD1 (6 bases). V was clipped by 5 bases and J by 10 bases, with 21 bases between them. This CDR3 comprises 15 residues. The germline gives CDR1 SGHVS, CDR2 FNYEAQ. The CDR3 DNA reads TGTGCCAGCAGCCCCGGACTGGGGGCAGGGCACGAGCAGTTCTTC. As protein: CASSPGLGAGHEQFF.

The V gene is TRBV11-2, the J gene TRBJ2-5, with 7 bases fitting TRBD2. Trimming at V came to 4 bases and at J to 0 bases, leaving 14 bases not matched to a gene. Germline V gives CDR1 SGHAT, CDR2 FQNNGV. This CDR3 spans 18 amino acids. Here the CDR3 reads CASSSNILADLYQETQYF. CDR3 bases: TGTGCCAGCAGCTCGAACATTCTAGCGGATCTGTACCAAGAGACCCAGTACTTC.

The chain has TRBV11-1 and TRBJ2-7; 9 bases align to TRBD1. This CDR3 is 15 amino acids long. V gave up 2 bases and J gave up 4 bases; unmatched junction bases: 6. The germline V gene encodes CDR1 SGHAT and CDR2 FQDESV (reference sequence). The CDR3 sequence is CASSLLGTGRYEQYF. DNA for the CDR3: TGTGCCAGCAGCTTACTAGGGACAGGGCGGTACGAGCAGTACTTC.